The 19 T cell receptor beta chains reported below all come from one sample, sequenced in a study of blood T cells in healthy people across ages. A J-beta primer mix and a sample-barcoded 5' primer were used in a second PCR of about 7 to 12 cycles. TCRdb fed the 5' RACE reads into MiXCR, producing one record per CDR3 protein. Of some 730,000 distinct CDR3 sequences listed, about a fifth are singletons. The sample was blood. The receptors were gathered from a man in his 70s in good health.

The rearrangement joins TRBV19 to TRBJ2-3; D is possibly TRBD1 (6 bases). CDR1 is LNHDA and CDR2 is SQIVND in the germline V gene (reference sequence). Trimming left V 4 bases short and J 2 bases short, with 13 bases between. The CDR3 totals 15 residues. CDR3: CASSSQQGLTDTQYF. The CDR3 DNA follows: TGTGCCAGTAGTAGCCAACAGGGTCTCACAGATACGCAGTATTTT.

This chain links TRBV5-1 with TRBJ1-3, with D possibly TRBD1 on 6 matching bases. Trimming left V 4 bases short and J 0 bases short, with 14 bases between. The CDR3 runs to 16 residues. The germline V gene encodes CDR1 SGHRS and CDR2 YFSETQ. The DNA for the CDR3 is TGCGCCAGCAGCCCGGACAGCCAAAGCTCTGGAAACACCATATATTTT. It translates to CASSPDSQSSGNTIYF.

This clonotype was seen a few times. The chain has TRBV6-1 and TRBJ2-5, with D tentatively TRBD1 (5 bases). TRBJ2-1 explains the end of the DNA better; the J call may be wrong. Germline V gene data show CDR1 as MNHNS and CDR2 as SASEGT. The length of the CDR3 is 11 residues. The CDR3 loop is CASNTGFEQFF. CDR3 in DNA: TGTGCCAGCAACACAGGCTTTGAGCAGTTCTTC.

This clonotype was observed a few times. The CDR3 sequence: CASSTRLAGGSYNEQFF. CDR3 DNA sequence: TGTGCCAGCAGCACCCGACTAGCGGGAGGCTCATACAATGAGCAGTTCTTC. The rearrangement joins TRBV7-9 to TRBJ2-1; TRBD2 aligns across 13 bases. The V gene end was trimmed by 5 bases and the J gene end by 4 bases; junction bases not matched to a gene: 8. The CDR3 has 17 residues. CDR1 SEHNR and CDR2 FQNEAQ come from the germline V gene (reference sequence).

DNA for the CDR3: TGTGCCAGCAGTAACAGAAAGACAGGGCTCCCCAATGAGCAGTTCTTC. Its translation: CASSNRKTGLPNEQFF. V usage is TRBV12-3 or TRBV12-4 and J usage is TRBJ2-1; 7 nucleotides agree with TRBD1. The CDR3 totals 16 residues. Trimming removed 5 bases from V and 6 bases from J; junction bases left unmatched: 13.

The table lists this clonotype with a few counts. V is TRBV29-1 and J is TRBJ2-1; 11 bases fit TRBD2. The CDR3 sequence is 14 residues long. Germline CDR1 reads SQVTM; CDR2 reads ANQGSEA. V was clipped by 6 bases and J by 7 bases; unmatched bases: 8. The CDR3: CSVQGLAVGNEQFF. Written as DNA, the CDR3 is TGCAGCGTACAGGGACTAGCGGTTGGAAATGAGCAGTTCTTC.

This clonotype was detected only a few times. The rearrangement joins TRBV3-1 to TRBJ2-7, with D possibly matching TRBD1 (6 bases). Germline V gene sequence: CDR1 LGHDT, CDR2 YNNKEL (reference sequence). The CDR3 covers 13 residues. Deletions cut 4 bases from V and 5 bases from J, with 12 bases between. CDR3 sequence reads: CASSPTGINEQYF. Written as DNA, the CDR3 is TGTGCCAGCAGCCCAACAGGGATCAACGAGCAGTACTTC.

This chain joins TRBV2 and TRBJ1-6; 7 bases fit TRBD1. This CDR3 is built from 12 residues. Looked up from germline, CDR1 is SNHLY and CDR2 is FYNNEI. With V trimmed by 4 bases and J by 10 bases, 1 base remained unmatched. CDR3 in amino acids: CASSGDRSPLHF. The CDR3 nucleotides read TGTGCCAGCAGTGGGGACAGATCACCCCTCCACTTT.

V and J are TRBV9 and TRBJ2-3; a weak D match, TRBD2 (5 bases). CDR3 length: 15 residues. Germline CDR1 SGDLS, CDR2 YYNGEE. Trimming stripped 5 bases from V and 2 bases from J, with 15 bases between. CDR3: CASSALEGHTDTQYF. The CDR3 region has the DNA TGTGCCAGCAGTGCCCTTGAGGGTCACACAGATACGCAGTATTTT.

Only a few counts were recorded for this clonotype. The gene calls are TRBV20-1 and TRBJ2-3, with TRBD2 identical over 7 bases. The length of the CDR3 is 13 residues. The germline V gene has CDR1 DFQATT and CDR2 SNEGSKA (reference sequence). V dropped 5 bases and J dropped 4; count of bases not matched to a gene: 6. CDR3 in DNA: TGCAGTGCTCTCGGGGGGAACGCAGATACGCAGTATTTT. Protein sequence: CSALGGNADTQYF.

Comment on this clonotype: The CDR3 carries no conserved terminal phenylalanine or tryptophan, so it likely arises from a read error. This chain connects TRBV29-1 to TRBJ2-1; TRBD2 matches at 8 bases. The length of the CDR3 is 14 residues. Germline CDR1 is SQVTM and CDR2 is ANQGSEA. J gave up 4 bases and V 7 bases, and 9 bases lay outside the gene matches. CDR3: CSATSGSAYNEQFL. Here the CDR3 DNA reads TGCAGCGCAACCAGCGGGAGTGCTTACAATGAGCAGTTCTTG.

The chain has TRBV24-1 and TRBJ2-1; the match to TRBD2 covers 14 bases. The germline V gene encodes CDR1 KGHDR and CDR2 SFDVKD. The CDR3 runs to 18 residues. Trimming took 5 bases from V and 5 from J; bases not matched to a gene: 10. CDR3 protein: CATSGAGLAGVSNNEQFF. DNA for the CDR3: TGTGCCACCAGTGGAGCGGGACTAGCGGGAGTATCCAACAATGAGCAGTTCTTC.

This clonotype was detected many times. This chain joins TRBV20-1 and TRBJ1-5; D gene ambiguous. The V and J ends lost 0 bases and 0 bases respectively, with 9 bases between them. The CDR3 is 15 residues long. Per germline, CDR1 DFQATT and CDR2 SNEGSKA (reference sequence). The CDR3 loop reads CSARDPSVSNQPQHF. The DNA of the CDR3 is TGCAGTGCTAGAGATCCTAGCGTTAGCAATCAGCCCCAGCATTTT.

The chain carries TRBV14 and TRBJ2-3, with unresolved D. This CDR3 has 15 amino acids. Trimming took 0 bases from V and 2 from J, leaving 9 bases between them. Germline V gives CDR1 SGHDN, CDR2 FVKESK. The CDR3 sequence is CASSQETTTTDTQYF. The CDR3 nucleotides are TGTGCCAGCAGCCAAGAGACCACTACCACAGATACGCAGTATTTT.

The CDR3 spells CASSVMGAGFTEAFF. CDR3 coding DNA: TGTGCCAGCAGTGTGATGGGGGCTGGATTCACTGAAGCTTTCTTT. The chain joins TRBV2 to TRBJ1-1; D possibly corresponds to TRBD1 (6 bases). Germline CDR1 reads SNHLY; CDR2 reads FYNNEI. Trimming took off 4 bases at V and 4 bases at J, with 16 bases between the two ends. The CDR3 consists of 15 residues.

This clonotype has just a few counts. The rearrangement links TRBV5-1 to TRBJ2-5; no definite D call. CDR1 SGHRS and CDR2 YFSETQ come from the germline V gene. This CDR3 has 16 amino acids. Trimming took 0 bases from V and 11 from J, leaving 23 bases between them. DNA of the CDR3: TGCGCCAGCAGCTTGGCCTTCGAGACAATCGGGTCGGAGCAGTACTTC. Translated: CASSLAFETIGSEQYF.

This clonotype occurred many times. The chain combines TRBV12-3 or TRBV12-4 with TRBJ2-5; 10 nucleotides match TRBD2. The V and J ends lost 6 bases and 3 bases, in that order; junction bases with no gene match: 1. This CDR3 contains 13 residues. The CDR3: CASRLAGKETQYF. DNA for the CDR3: TGTGCCAGCAGACTAGCGGGGAAAGAGACCCAGTACTTC.

J is TRBJ2-5 and V is TRBV4-2, with 7 bases matching TRBD2. Judging by the DNA end, TRBJ2-1 fits better; the J call may be wrong. From germline, CDR1 is LGHNA and CDR2 YNFKEQ. The CDR3 is 19 residues long. CDR3 loop: CASSPQLDTSGANYNEQFF. The CDR3 DNA is TGTGCCAGCAGCCCACAATTAGATACAAGCGGGGCAAATTACAATGAGCAGTTCTTC.

V usage is TRBV19 and J usage is TRBJ2-2, with 8 bases matching TRBD1. Germline values: CDR1 LNHDA, CDR2 SQIVND (reference sequence). V gave up 6 bases and J gave up 4 bases; unmatched junction bases: 10. CDR3 length: 16 residues. CDR3 loop: CASRKPGGSVTGELFF. The CDR3 nucleotides are TGTGCCAGTAGGAAACCAGGGGGCTCGGTCACCGGGGAGCTGTTTTTT.